This TCR beta chain was identified in a study of blood T cell repertoires in COVID-19. Study-level information: Donors in the United States, Italy and Spain gave samples during acute or convalescent COVID-19. T cells, B-cell-depleted T cells, or PBMCs supplied cDNA or gDNA.

CDR3 length: 13 amino acids. With 8 bases removed from V and 1 base from J, the gap between germline ends came to 8 bases. Germline V gene sequence: CDR1 MNHEY, CDR2 SVGAGI. As handled by the study authors: Amplification from reference gene primers served as the basis for estimated nucleated cell counts. The protocol was immunoSEQ multiplex PCR, while the TCRdb copy is restricted to in-frame clones and leaves out a portion. V, J and clone size reflect that table, while D and trimming were determined from the DNA. The table has around 100,000 clones, just over 90% seen once; the top ten hold 2.1%. This chain connects TRBV6-5 to TRBJ2-2; D is uncertain. This TCR came from a man over 45 with active COVID-19. The sequencing sample was made of peripheral blood. The CDR3 nucleotides read TGTGCCAGCGGGCCGCGGAACACCGGGGAGCTGTTTTTT. Amino acids: CASGPRNTGELFF.